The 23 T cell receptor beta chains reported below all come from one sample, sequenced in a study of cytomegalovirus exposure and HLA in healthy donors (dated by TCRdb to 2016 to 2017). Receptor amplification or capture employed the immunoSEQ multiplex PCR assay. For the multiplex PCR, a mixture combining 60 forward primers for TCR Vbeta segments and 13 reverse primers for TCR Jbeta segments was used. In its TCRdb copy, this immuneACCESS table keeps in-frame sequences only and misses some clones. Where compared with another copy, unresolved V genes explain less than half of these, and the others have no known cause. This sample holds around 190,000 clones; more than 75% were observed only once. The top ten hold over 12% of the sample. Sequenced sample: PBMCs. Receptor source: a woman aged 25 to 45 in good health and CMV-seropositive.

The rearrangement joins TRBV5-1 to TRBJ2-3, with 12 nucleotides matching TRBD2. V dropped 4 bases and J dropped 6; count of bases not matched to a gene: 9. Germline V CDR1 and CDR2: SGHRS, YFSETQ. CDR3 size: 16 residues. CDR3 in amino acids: CASSPMTSGSGDTQYF. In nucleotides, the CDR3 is TGCGCCAGCAGCCCAATGACTAGCGGGAGTGGGGATACGCAGTATTTT.

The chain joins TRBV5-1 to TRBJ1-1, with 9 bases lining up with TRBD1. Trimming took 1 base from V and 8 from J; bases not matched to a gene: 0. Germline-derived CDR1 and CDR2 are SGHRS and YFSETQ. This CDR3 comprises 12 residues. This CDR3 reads CASSLTGGEAFF. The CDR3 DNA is TGCGCCAGCAGCTTGACAGGGGGCGAAGCTTTCTTT.

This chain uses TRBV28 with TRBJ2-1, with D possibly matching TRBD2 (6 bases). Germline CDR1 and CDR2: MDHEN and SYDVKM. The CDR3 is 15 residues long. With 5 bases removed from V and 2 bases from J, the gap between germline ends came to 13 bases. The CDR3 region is CASSIDLATYNEQFF. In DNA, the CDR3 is TGTGCCAGCAGTATAGATCTAGCGACCTACAATGAGCAGTTCTTC.

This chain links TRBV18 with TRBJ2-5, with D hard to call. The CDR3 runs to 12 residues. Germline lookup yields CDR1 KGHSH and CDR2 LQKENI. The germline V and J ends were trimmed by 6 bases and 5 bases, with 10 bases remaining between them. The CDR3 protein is CASSPREETQYF. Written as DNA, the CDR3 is TGTGCCAGCTCCCCCCGAGAGGAGACCCAGTACTTC. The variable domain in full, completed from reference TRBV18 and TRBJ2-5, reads NAGVMQNPRHLVRRRGQEARLRCSPMKGHSHVYWYRQLPEEGLKFMVYLQKENIIDESGMPKERFSAEFPKEGPSILRIQQVVRGDSAAYFCASSPREETQYFGPGTRLLVL.

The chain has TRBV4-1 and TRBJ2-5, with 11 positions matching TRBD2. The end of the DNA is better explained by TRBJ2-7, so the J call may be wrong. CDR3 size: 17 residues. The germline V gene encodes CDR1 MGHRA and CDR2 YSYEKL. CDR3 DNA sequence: TGCGCCAGCAGCCCCCCCTTGACTAGCGGGGTAACCTACGAGCAGTACTTC. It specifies CASSPPLTSGVTYEQYF.

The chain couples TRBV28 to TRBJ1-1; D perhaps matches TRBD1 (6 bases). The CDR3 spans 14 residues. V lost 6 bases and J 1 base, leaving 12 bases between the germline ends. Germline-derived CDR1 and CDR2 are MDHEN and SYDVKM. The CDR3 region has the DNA TGTGCCAGCAGCCGAAGGACAGAGAACACTGAAGCTTTCTTT. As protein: CASSRRTENTEAFF.

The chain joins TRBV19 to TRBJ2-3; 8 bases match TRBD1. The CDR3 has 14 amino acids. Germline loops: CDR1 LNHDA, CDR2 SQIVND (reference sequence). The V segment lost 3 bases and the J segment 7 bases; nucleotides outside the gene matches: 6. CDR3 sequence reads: CASSIGDRGNTQYF. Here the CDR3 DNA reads TGTGCCAGTAGTATTGGAGACAGGGGAAATACGCAGTATTTT.

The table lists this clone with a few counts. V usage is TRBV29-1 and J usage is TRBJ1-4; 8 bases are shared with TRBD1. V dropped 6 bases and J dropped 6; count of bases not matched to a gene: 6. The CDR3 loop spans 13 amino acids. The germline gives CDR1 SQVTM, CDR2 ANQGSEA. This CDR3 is CSVEQGDDEKLFF. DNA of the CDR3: TGCAGCGTCGAACAGGGGGATGATGAAAAACTGTTTTTT.

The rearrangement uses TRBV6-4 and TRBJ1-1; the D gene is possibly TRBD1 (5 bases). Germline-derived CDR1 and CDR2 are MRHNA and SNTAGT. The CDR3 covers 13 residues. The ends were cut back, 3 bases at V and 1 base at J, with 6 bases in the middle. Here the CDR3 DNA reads TGTGCCAGCAGTGAGGGGCGGAACACTGAAGCTTTCTTT. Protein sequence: CASSEGRNTEAFF.

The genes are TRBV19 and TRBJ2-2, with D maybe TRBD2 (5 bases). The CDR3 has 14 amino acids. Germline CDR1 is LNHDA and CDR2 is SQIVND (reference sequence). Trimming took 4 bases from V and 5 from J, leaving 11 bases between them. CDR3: CASSRAGGTGELFF. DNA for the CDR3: TGTGCCAGTAGTAGGGCGGGTGGGACCGGGGAGCTGTTTTTT.

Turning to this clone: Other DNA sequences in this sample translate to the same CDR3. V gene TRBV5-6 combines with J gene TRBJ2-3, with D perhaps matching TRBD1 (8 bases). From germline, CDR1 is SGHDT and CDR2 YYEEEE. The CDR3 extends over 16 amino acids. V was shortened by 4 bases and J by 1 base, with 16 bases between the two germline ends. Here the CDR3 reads CASSPETGGGTDTQYF. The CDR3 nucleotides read TGTGCCAGCAGCCCGGAAACAGGGGGGGGCACAGATACGCAGTATTTT.

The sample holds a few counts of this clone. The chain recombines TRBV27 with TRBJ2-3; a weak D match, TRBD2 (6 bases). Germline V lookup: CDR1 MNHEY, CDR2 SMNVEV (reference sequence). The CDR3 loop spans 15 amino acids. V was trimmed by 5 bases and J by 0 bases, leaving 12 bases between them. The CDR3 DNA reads TGTGCCAGCAGTGACCCTAGCGAAAGCACAGATACGCAGTATTTT. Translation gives CASSDPSESTDTQYF.

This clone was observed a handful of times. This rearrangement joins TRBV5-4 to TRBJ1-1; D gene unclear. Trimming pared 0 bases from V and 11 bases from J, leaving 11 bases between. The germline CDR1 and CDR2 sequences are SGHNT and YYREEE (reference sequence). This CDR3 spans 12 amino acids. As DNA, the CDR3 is TGTGCCAGCAGCTTGGGCGCGTCCCTCGCTTTCTTT. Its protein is CASSLGASLAFF. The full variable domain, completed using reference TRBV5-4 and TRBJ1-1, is ETGVTQSPTHLIKTRGQQVTLRCSSQSGHNTVSWYQQALGQGPQFIFQYYREEENGRGNFPPRFSGLQFPNYSSELNVNALELDDSALYLCASSLGASLAFFGQGTRLTVV.

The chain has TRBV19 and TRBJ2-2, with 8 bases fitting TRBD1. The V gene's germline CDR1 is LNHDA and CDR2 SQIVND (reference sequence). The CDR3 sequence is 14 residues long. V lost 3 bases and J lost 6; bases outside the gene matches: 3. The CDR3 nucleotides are TGTGCCAGTAGTATGGACAGGGAAGCCGGGGAGCTGTTTTTT. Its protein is CASSMDREAGELFF.

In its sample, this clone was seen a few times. The CDR3 DNA is TGTGCCAGCAGTGACTCGGCGGGAGGGTCCGGGGAGCTGTTTTTT. Translation: CASSDSAGGSGELFF. The V call is TRBV6-4, the J call TRBJ2-2; 9 nucleotides agree with TRBD2. Per the germline V gene, CDR1 is MRHNA and CDR2 is SNTAGT. V was pared by 0 bases and J by 6 bases, with 2 bases of the junction left unmatched. This CDR3 has 15 residues.

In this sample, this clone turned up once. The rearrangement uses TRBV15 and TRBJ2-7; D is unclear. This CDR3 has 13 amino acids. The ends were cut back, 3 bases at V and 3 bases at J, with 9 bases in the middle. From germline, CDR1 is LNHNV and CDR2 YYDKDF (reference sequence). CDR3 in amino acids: CATSSERHYEQYF. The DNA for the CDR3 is TGTGCCACCAGCAGTGAGAGACACTACGAGCAGTACTTC.

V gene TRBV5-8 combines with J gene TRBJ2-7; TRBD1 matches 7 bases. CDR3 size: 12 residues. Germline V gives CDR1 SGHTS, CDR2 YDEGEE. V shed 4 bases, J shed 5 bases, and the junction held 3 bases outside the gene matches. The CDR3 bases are TGTGCCAGCAGCGAGGGGGCCAACGAGCAGTACTTC. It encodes CASSEGANEQYF. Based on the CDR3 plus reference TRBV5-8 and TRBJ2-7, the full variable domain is EAGVTQSPTHLIKTRGQQATLRCSPISGHTSVYWYQQALGLGLQFLLWYDEGEERNRGNFPPRFSGRQFPNYSSELNVNALELEDSALYLCASSEGANEQYFGPGTRLTVT.

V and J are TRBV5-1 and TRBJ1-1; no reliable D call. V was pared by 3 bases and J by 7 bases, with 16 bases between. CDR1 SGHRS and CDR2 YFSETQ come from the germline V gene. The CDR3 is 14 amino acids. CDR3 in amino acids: CASSSRGASFEAFF. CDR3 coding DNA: TGCGCCAGCAGCTCCCGGGGTGCATCGTTTGAAGCTTTCTTT.

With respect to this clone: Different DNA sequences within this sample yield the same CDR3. The CDR3, as DNA: TGTGCCAGCAGGGACAGCAACTACGAGCAGTACTTC. Its protein product is CASRDSNYEQYF. This chain links TRBV28 with TRBJ2-7; TRBD1 is a possible D gene (6 bases). CDR1 and CDR2 from the germline V gene are MDHEN and SYDVKM. Trimming removed 6 bases at V and 3 bases at J, with 9 bases between. The CDR3 is made up of 12 amino acids.

CDR3 amino acids: CAISVQGGSGTEAFF. CDR3 bases: TGTGCCATCAGTGTACAGGGAGGGTCGGGCACTGAAGCTTTCTTT. The rearrangement links TRBV10-3 to TRBJ1-1; a weak D match, TRBD1 (6 bases). V was trimmed by 4 bases and J by 4 bases, leaving 16 bases between them. Germline V gene sequence: CDR1 ENHRY, CDR2 SYGVKD. The CDR3 extends over 15 amino acids.

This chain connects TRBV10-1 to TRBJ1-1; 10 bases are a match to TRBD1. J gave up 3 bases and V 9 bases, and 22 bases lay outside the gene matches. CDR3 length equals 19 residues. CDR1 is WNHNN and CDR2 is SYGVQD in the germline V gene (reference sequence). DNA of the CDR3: TGCGCCAGACTGAGTATAACCGGGACAGGGGCGGCGTGCGACACTGAAGCTTTCTTT. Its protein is CARLSITGTGAACDTEAFF.

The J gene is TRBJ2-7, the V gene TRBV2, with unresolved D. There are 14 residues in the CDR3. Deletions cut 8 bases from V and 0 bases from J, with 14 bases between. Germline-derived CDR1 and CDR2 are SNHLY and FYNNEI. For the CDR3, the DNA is TGTGCCAGCCGACCAGGTCGTACCTCCTACGAGCAGTACTTC. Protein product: CASRPGRTSYEQYF.

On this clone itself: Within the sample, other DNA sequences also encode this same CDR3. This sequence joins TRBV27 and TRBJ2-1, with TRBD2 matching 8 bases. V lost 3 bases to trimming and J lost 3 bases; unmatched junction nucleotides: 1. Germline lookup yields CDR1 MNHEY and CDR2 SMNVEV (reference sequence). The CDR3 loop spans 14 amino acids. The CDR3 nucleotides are TGTGCCAGCAGTTTCGGGGGGGGCTACAATGAGCAGTTCTTC. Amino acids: CASSFGGGYNEQFF.